The 20 T cell receptor beta chains below all came from one sample that was sequenced in a study of cytomegalovirus exposure and HLA in healthy donors. Produced via immunoSEQ multiplex PCR; TCRdb's table is partial and in-frame only. The data show 200,000 or so clones, with 90% to 95% seen just once and approximately 0.99% held by the top ten. Sequencing was done on a sample of PBMCs. These TCRs come from a woman under 30 in good health and CMV-seronegative.

This chain connects TRBV6-1 to TRBJ2-5; 7 bases match TRBD2. Trimming took 1 base from V and 1 from J; bases not matched to a gene: 9. This CDR3 is 17 amino acids long. Germline V lookup: CDR1 MNHNS, CDR2 SASEGT. The CDR3 sequence is CASSEELGGAFQETQYF. As DNA, the CDR3 is TGTGCCAGCAGTGAAGAGTTGGGAGGGGCCTTCCAAGAGACCCAGTACTTC.

The genes are TRBV2 and TRBJ2-1; 15 positions agree with TRBD2. This CDR3 region has 19 residues. The ends lost 4 bases at V and 3 bases at J; junction bases unmatched: 10. Looked up from germline, CDR1 is SNHLY and CDR2 is FYNNEI. As DNA, the CDR3 is TGTGCCAGCAGTGTTGGACTAGCGGGAGGGGTTTGGTTCTACAATGAGCAGTTCTTC. This encodes CASSVGLAGGVWFYNEQFF.

This rearrangement joins TRBV5-6 to TRBJ2-7; weak D call: TRBD1 (5 bases). Trimming cost V 0 bases and J 2 bases, with 9 bases left between them. Germline CDR1 and CDR2: SGHDT and YYEEEE. The CDR3 has 14 amino acids. The CDR3 DNA is TGTGCCAGCAGCTTGGTGGGGCATCCCTACGAGCAGTACTTC. Translation: CASSLVGHPYEQYF.

This clone was detected a few times. The rearrangement joins TRBV10-1 to TRBJ2-2, with D unclear. CDR1 and CDR2 (germline): WNHNN, SYGVQD (reference sequence). This CDR3 has 11 amino acids. The germline V and J ends were trimmed by 8 bases and 4 bases, with 5 bases remaining between them. Here the CDR3 reads CASRSTGELFF. The CDR3, as DNA: TGCGCCAGCCGTAGCACCGGGGAGCTGTTTTTT.

V and J are TRBV28 and TRBJ2-7; the D gene is possibly TRBD1 (6 bases). The CDR3 has 12 amino acids. The V and J ends lost 5 bases and 4 bases respectively, with 9 bases between them. Per the germline V gene, CDR1 is MDHEN and CDR2 is SYDVKM. Here the CDR3 reads CASSQGFYEQYF. In DNA, the CDR3 is TGTGCCAGCAGTCAGGGGTTTTACGAGCAGTACTTC.

This clone was seen only once. This chain connects TRBV30 to TRBJ1-6; 8 positions match TRBD1. CDR3 size: 13 residues. CDR1 is GTSNPN and CDR2 is SVGIG in the germline V gene (reference sequence). With 8 bases clipped from V and 4 bases from J, the junction kept 4 bases outside the gene matches. Written as DNA, the CDR3 is TGTGCCCTGAGACAGGGGTATAATTCACCCCTCCACTTT. Translated, it gives CALRQGYNSPLHF.

This clone was recorded only once. The chain recombines TRBV7-3 with TRBJ2-3; no reliable D call. The germline gives CDR1 SGHTA, CDR2 FQGTGA. Deletions cut 5 bases from V and 2 bases from J, with 8 bases between. The CDR3 is 13 residues long. In nucleotides, the CDR3 is TGTGCCAGCAGCCCGCCCTACACAGATACGCAGTATTTT. Translating it yields CASSPPYTDTQYF.

The chain employs TRBV27 and TRBJ1-1, with TRBD1 matching 8 bases. V was pared by 5 bases and J by 2 bases, with 7 bases of the junction left unmatched. CDR1 MNHEY and CDR2 SMNVEV come from the germline V gene (reference sequence). CDR3 length: 15 amino acids. The CDR3 nucleotides read TGTGCCAGCAGTAACGTCCCAGGGGGCAACACTGAAGCTTTCTTT. This translates into CASSNVPGGNTEAFF.

The chain couples TRBV7-9 to TRBJ2-1, with 9 bases aligning to TRBD2. Unmatched junction bases numbered 11, after V lost 1 base and J lost 10 bases. CDR3 length: 16 residues. Germline loops: CDR1 SEHNR, CDR2 FQNEAQ (reference sequence). This CDR3 is CASSLGRGRVAWEQFF. DNA for the CDR3: TGTGCCAGCAGCTTAGGACGCGGGAGGGTAGCTTGGGAGCAGTTCTTC.

The J gene is TRBJ2-7, the V gene TRBV27, with D perhaps matching TRBD2 (5 bases). The CDR3 has 16 amino acids. Germline V gene sequence: CDR1 MNHEY, CDR2 SMNVEV (reference sequence). Trimming left V 5 bases short and J 5 bases short, with 22 bases between. The CDR3 region has the DNA TGTGCCAGCAGTCCATGGGCAAGGACTGGTATAGACGAGCAGTACTTC. It yields the protein CASSPWARTGIDEQYF.

This chain uses TRBV7-9 with TRBJ2-2; TRBD1 matches 8 bases. Germline CDR1 is SEHNR and CDR2 is FQNEAQ (reference sequence). The CDR3 totals 13 residues. Losses at the gene ends were 5 bases for V and 11 bases for J; bases not matched to a gene: 7. Here the CDR3 DNA reads TGTGCCAGCAGCGCACTCAGGGGGCGTGAGCTGTTTTTT. Translation: CASSALRGRELFF. Full variable domain (remainder filled in from reference TRBV7-9 and TRBJ2-2): DTGVSQNPRHKITKRGQNVTFRCDPISEHNRLYWYRQTLGQGPEFLTYFQNEAQLEKSRLLSDRFSAERPKGSFSTLEIQRTEQGDSAMYLCASSALRGRELFFGEGSRLTVL.

This chain joins TRBV6-6 and TRBJ2-5; D not resolved. The germline V gene has CDR1 MNHNY and CDR2 SVGAGI (reference sequence). The CDR3 runs 14 residues. V dropped 0 bases and J dropped 7 bases, with 12 bases sitting between them. The CDR3 here is CASSYSPGTGTQYF. The CDR3 DNA follows: TGTGCCAGCAGTTACTCTCCCGGAACGGGGACCCAGTACTTC.

This CDR3 is CASSFRGTSYPNEQFF. As DNA, the CDR3 is TGTGCCAGCAGTTTCCGCGGGACTAGCTATCCCAATGAGCAGTTCTTC. This chain uses TRBV28 with TRBJ2-1; TRBD2 aligns across 9 bases. The germline CDR1 and CDR2 sequences are MDHEN and SYDVKM. This CDR3 region has 16 residues. Trimming removed 3 bases from V and 6 bases from J; junction bases left unmatched: 9.

The chain couples TRBV27 to TRBJ1-2, with TRBD1 matching over 11 bases. CDR1 is MNHEY, CDR2 SMNVEV, per germline (reference sequence). The CDR3 totals 13 residues. With V trimmed by 3 bases and J by 7 bases, 1 base remained unmatched. CDR3 in amino acids: CASSFGTGGGYTF. The CDR3 bases are TGTGCCAGCAGTTTTGGGACAGGGGGTGGCTACACCTTC.

The J gene is TRBJ2-1, the V gene TRBV6-6, with a weak D call TRBD1 (6 bases). V lost 7 bases, J lost 6 bases, and 10 bases lay in between. This CDR3 region has 12 residues. Germline CDR1 and CDR2: MNHNY and SVGAGI (reference sequence). CDR3 bases: TGTGCCAGCAAACTAGGGGGCAATGAGCAGTTCTTC. Translating it yields CASKLGGNEQFF.

The chain employs TRBV6-6 and TRBJ1-5; TRBD1 might be the D (6 bases). The CDR3 extends over 13 amino acids. Trimming took off 8 bases at V and 4 bases at J, with 12 bases between the two ends. Germline assignment: CDR1 MNHNY and CDR2 SVGAGI (reference sequence). CDR3 residues: CASWSRGNQPQHF. In DNA, the CDR3 is TGTGCCAGCTGGTCCAGGGGAAATCAGCCCCAGCATTTT.

The rearrangement joins TRBV18 to TRBJ1-1; D gene unclear. Germline V gene sequence: CDR1 KGHSH, CDR2 LQKENI. This CDR3 region has 14 residues. Deletions cut 8 bases from V and 2 bases from J, with 15 bases between. The DNA of the CDR3 is TGTGCCAGCGCCGGTCCGATACTCAACACTGAAGCTTTCTTT. This encodes CASAGPILNTEAFF. The full variable domain, with the rest looked up from reference TRBV18 and TRBJ1-1, is NAGVMQNPRHLVRRRGQEARLRCSPMKGHSHVYWYRQLPEEGLKFMVYLQKENIIDESGMPKERFSAEFPKEGPSILRIQQVVRGDSAAYFCASAGPILNTEAFFGQGTRLTVV.

The chain recombines TRBV19 with TRBJ1-1, with D unclear. This CDR3 region has 13 residues. Germline CDR1 LNHDA, CDR2 SQIVND (reference sequence). V was cut by 7 bases and J by 0 bases, with 9 bases left in between. In DNA, the CDR3 is TGTGCCAGTAAACCGACAATGAACACTGAAGCTTTCTTT. Translating it yields CASKPTMNTEAFF. Full variable domain (outside the CDR3, taken from reference TRBV19 and TRBJ1-1): DGGITQSPKYLFRKEGQNVTLSCEQNLNHDAMYWYRQDPGQGLRLIYYSQIVNDFQKGDIAEGYSVSREKKESFPLTVTSAQKNPTAFYLCASKPTMNTEAFFGQGTRLTVV.

The chain employs TRBV5-1 and TRBJ1-4; D possibly corresponds to TRBD1 (5 bases). The CDR3 runs to 14 residues. Trimming took off 2 bases at V and 6 bases at J, with 11 bases between the two ends. CDR1 SGHRS and CDR2 YFSETQ come from the germline V gene. The CDR3 region is CASSFAGTDEKLFF. In nucleotides, the CDR3 is TGCGCCAGCAGCTTTGCGGGGACGGATGAAAAACTGTTTTTT.

This clone is a singleton in its sample. This sequence joins TRBV29-1 and TRBJ1-1, with TRBD1 matching over 8 bases. In germline, CDR1 is SQVTM, CDR2 ANQGSEA. The CDR3 sequence is 13 residues long. The V gene end was trimmed by 7 bases and the J gene end by 6 bases; junction bases not matched to a gene: 10. CDR3 coding DNA: TGCAGCGCTCGACAGGCAGGGGGCTCTGAAGCTTTCTTT. This gives the protein CSARQAGGSEAFF.